These T cell receptor beta chains were read from a single sample in a study of T-cell memory formation after mild COVID-19. TCRdb re-called the 5' RACE reads through MiXCR, storing one row per CDR3 protein. Here the sample spans some 340,000 distinct CDR3 sequences, approximately 13% being singletons. Material for sequencing was PBMCs or a T cell subset sorted from them (not recorded which). These TCRs come from a young man who had mild COVID-19 (a few samples of this study predate the infection). Cell type and time point are not known. CDR3s include the opening cysteine and the closing phenylalanine or tryptophan. A D gene is named only where the DNA matches it firmly. The size field is filled for only some rows; it gives once, few, many or a size class.

abundance	v_gene	d_gene	j_gene	CDR3nt	CDR3aa
few	TRBV12-3/TRBV12-4	TRBD1	TRBJ2-7	TGTGCCAGCCAAAATCCGGGACAGGGGGACGAAGAGCAGTACTTC	CASQNPGQGDEEQYF
few	TRBV28	.	TRBJ2-4	TGTGCCAGCAGCCCCCTGGGGGTTAAAAACATTCAGTACTTC	CASSPLGVKNIQYF
few	TRBV7-9	.	TRBJ1-6	TGTGCCAGCAGCGACCCTCGATCACCCCTCCACTTT	CASSDPRSPLHF
few	TRBV20-1	TRBD1	TRBJ2-2	TGCAGTGCTAGAGATTCAGGGGGCGCGAACACCGGGGAGCTGTTTTTT	CSARDSGGANTGELFF
few	TRBV7-3	TRBD2	TRBJ2-2	TGTGCCAGTAAGCGGGACGCGAACACCGGGGAGCTGTTTTTT	CASKRDANTGELFF
.	TRBV19	.	TRBJ1-1	TGTGCCAGTACCACCCCGGAAGGGGATAGGGGGGCTTTCTTT	CASTTPEGDRGAFF
many	TRBV4-1	TRBD2	TRBJ2-1	TGCGCCAGCAGGACTAGCGGGGGCAATGAGCAGTTCTTC	CASRTSGGNEQFF
.	TRBV4-1	TRBD2	TRBJ2-4	TGCGCCAGCAGCCAGGGGCTGGGACTAGCGGGGGGGAATCGAACGCTTCTAGCCAAAAACATTCAGTACTTC	CASSQGLGLAGGNRTLLAKNIQYF
once	TRBV5-1	.	TRBJ2-6	TGCGCCAGCAGCTTGTTAAGTAGGTTCTCTGGGGCCAACGTCCTGACTTTC	CASSLLSRFSGANVLTF
.	TRBV6-6	TRBD2	TRBJ2-3	TGTGCCAGCAGTTACCTTTCTAGGCGGGGGGCCTCAGATACGCAGTATTTT	CASSYLSRRGASDTQYF
many	TRBV5-1	TRBD2	TRBJ2-3	TGCGCCAGCAGCTTGGGATCCAGCGGGGTCACAGATACGCAGTATTTT	CASSLGSSGVTDTQYF
.	TRBV4-1	.	TRBJ2-5	TGCGCCAGCAGCCAAGGGACCGGGGGAAGCCAAGAGACCCAGTACTTC	CASSQGTGGSQETQYF
.	TRBV6-2/TRBV6-3	.	TRBJ2-7	TGTGCCAGCAGATTTGGGAGTATCGTTTACGAGCAGTACTTC	CASRFGSIVYEQYF
.	TRBV4-3	.	TRBJ2-3	TGCGCCAGCAGCCAAGCACGGGTCACAGATACGCAGTATTTT	CASSQARVTDTQYF
few	TRBV11-1	.	TRBJ1-1	TGTGCCAGCAGCCATGATTTACGGGCTGAAGCTTTCTTT	CASSHDLRAEAFF
few	TRBV12-3/TRBV12-4	.	TRBJ1-2	TGTGCCAGTAGCCTCGTCAATGGCTACACCTTC	CASSLVNGYTF
once	TRBV7-3	.	TRBJ2-1	TGTGCCAGCAGCTTAAATGTCGGTCAGTTGAATGAGCAGTTCTTC	CASSLNVGQLNEQFF
.	TRBV7-8	.	TRBJ2-2	TGTGCCACCACAGGGTGGCCCGAGAACACCGGGGAGCTGTTTTTT	CATTGWPENTGELFF
few	TRBV30	TRBD1	TRBJ1-5	TGTGCCTGGAGTGTAGGGGGCCGCAATCAGCCCCAGCATTTT	CAWSVGGRNQPQHF
many	TRBV11-2	TRBD2	TRBJ2-5	TGTGCCAGCAGCTTAGGACTAGCGGGGGGGCCGCCGCGGAAGACCCAGTACTTC	CASSLGLAGGPPRKTQYF
few	TRBV7-9	.	TRBJ1-3	TGTGCCAGCAGCTCCCCCCTAGCACCGAGCTCTGGAAACACCATATATTTT	CASSSPLAPSSGNTIYF
.	TRBV4-3	.	TRBJ2-5	TGCGCCAGCAGCCAAACTCCGGGACCAGCTCCAGGGGAGACCCAGTACTTC	CASSQTPGPAPGETQYF
many	TRBV6-5	.	TRBJ2-2	TGTGCCAGCAGTTACCGACTGCCAAACACCGGGGAGCTGTTTTTT	CASSYRLPNTGELFF
few	TRBV12-3/TRBV12-4	.	TRBJ2-5	TGTGCCAGCAGTTTAGCCCGATCCACTAGGGGAAAGACCCAGTACTTC	CASSLARSTRGKTQYF
.	TRBV7-9	TRBD1	TRBJ1-2	TGTGCCAGCAGCCCGGGACAGGGGGCTTTATCAGGCTATGGCTACACCTTC	CASSPGQGALSGYGYTF
.	TRBV7-9	TRBD1	TRBJ1-4	TGTGCCAGCAGCGGGACAGGCCAAGGACGGCTGTTTTTT	CASSGTGQGRLFF
few	TRBV14	.	TRBJ2-7	TGTGCCAGCAGCGTATCCCCGGGCCACGAGCAGTACTTC	CASSVSPGHEQYF
few	TRBV9	.	TRBJ2-2	TGTGCCAGCAGCCCGCCAAGGACCGGGGAGCTGTTTTTT	CASSPPRTGELFF
.	TRBV12-3/TRBV12-4	TRBD2	TRBJ2-3	TGTGCCAGCATACTCGGCGGGGGGAGCACAGATACGCAGTATTTT	CASILGGGSTDTQYF
once	TRBV9	.	TRBJ1-6	TGTGCCAGCAGCGTAGAGGAGGGTTGGAGATCACCCCTCCACTTT	CASSVEEGWRSPLHF
few	TRBV3-1	.	TRBJ2-3	TGTGCCAGCGGTACTAGGAGTACGCAGTATTTT	CASGTRSTQYF
.	TRBV6-5	.	TRBJ2-7	TGTGCCAGCAGTTCTCCGGGACAATCCTACGAGCAGTACTTC	CASSSPGQSYEQYF
few	TRBV4-1	TRBD1	TRBJ2-3	TGCGCCAGCAGCCAAGTCGGGACAGGGAGTACGCAGTATTTT	CASSQVGTGSTQYF
.	TRBV24-1	.	TRBJ1-1	TGTGCCACCAGTGAAAACAAGAACACTGAAGCTTTCTTT	CATSENKNTEAFF
few	TRBV29-1	TRBD1	TRBJ2-3	TGCAGCGTGCATCTACAGGGGCCAGGGGATACGCAGTATTTT	CSVHLQGPGDTQYF
.	TRBV24-1	.	TRBJ2-2	TGTGCCACCAGTGACATCAGGGTCACCGGGGAGCTGTTTTTT	CATSDIRVTGELFF
.	TRBV20-1	TRBD2	TRBJ2-1	TGCAGTGCTAGGGCGTCTAGCGGGAACAACAATGAGCAGTTCTTC	CSARASSGNNNEQFF
few	TRBV5-4	.	TRBJ1-5	TGTGCCAGCAGCTTCCGTGGGGAGAATCAGCCCCAGCATTTT	CASSFRGENQPQHF
.	TRBV6-5	.	TRBJ2-3	TGTGCCAGCAGCCCGCCCTTGTGGGGGGGCCGCTCAGATACGCAGTATTTT	CASSPPLWGGRSDTQYF
few	TRBV5-4	.	TRBJ1-1	TGTGCCAGCAGCTTCCATAACACTGAAGCTTTCTTT	CASSFHNTEAFF
few	TRBV6-2/TRBV6-3	.	TRBJ2-1	TGTGCCAGCAGTGTCGCGTCCGTGGCAGACCCATACAATGAGCAGTTCTTC	CASSVASVADPYNEQFF
few	TRBV12-3/TRBV12-4	TRBD1	TRBJ1-1	TGTGCCAGCAGTGGTTGGGACAGGGGAGGTACTGAAGCTTTCTTT	CASSGWDRGGTEAFF
.	TRBV7-9	.	TRBJ2-7	TGTGCCAGCAGCCGGACAACTTTGAGCTCCTACGAGCAGTACTTC	CASSRTTLSSYEQYF
.	TRBV3-1	TRBD1	TRBJ2-3	TGTGCCAGCAGCCAAGTGGCCGGGACAGACACAGATACGCAGTATTTT	CASSQVAGTDTDTQYF
few	TRBV13	.	TRBJ2-6	TGTGCCAGCAGCTCAAATGCGGGGGCCAACGTCCTGACTTTC	CASSSNAGANVLTF
few	TRBV6-1	.	TRBJ1-1	TGTGCCAGCAGATTAACGGAGTCGCAGTACACTGAAGCTTTCTTT	CASRLTESQYTEAFF
few	TRBV20-1	.	TRBJ1-6	TGCAGTGCAACGGACAGCCGGAGCTCCTATAATTCACCCCTCCACTTT	CSATDSRSSYNSPLHF
few	TRBV28	.	TRBJ2-7	TGTGCCAGCAGTCCTCACTACCAGGGGGGCGAGCAGTACTTC	CASSPHYQGGEQYF
.	TRBV6-6	.	TRBJ2-5	TGTGCCAGCAGTTTTGAGGGGGGCACCCAGTACTTC	CASSFEGGTQYF
many	TRBV6-5	.	TRBJ1-1	TGTGCCAGCAGTTATCGGCAAGAAGCTTTCTTT	CASSYRQEAFF
.	TRBV20-1	TRBD2	TRBJ2-5	TGCAGTGCGTCGGGGACTAGCGGATACCAAGAGACCAAGTACTTC	CSASGTSGYQETKYF
many	TRBV5-1	TRBD1	TRBJ2-3	TGCGCCAGCAGCTTAGGGCAGGGGGTAGGTCTTCGGTATTTT	CASSLGQGVGLRYF
few	TRBV23-1	TRBD1	TRBJ2-7	TGCGCCAGCAGTCTCCGGGACAGGGACGCCTACGAGCAGTACTTC	CASSLRDRDAYEQYF